This TCR beta chain stems from a study of tumor-infiltrating lymphocytes in primary liver carcinoma. Study details: Patients included men and women of 30 to 69 years. Among the tumors, stages were T1-T3 N0M0 and sizes roughly 4 to 10 cm. General study findings and limits: A significantly higher top-250-clone fraction was recorded for tumors than for blood (p = 0.039).

With about 470 ng total RNA as template and a constant-region primer, TCR beta cDNA was made. For TCR beta, libraries were produced by three nested multiplex PCR rounds using slightly modified ARM-PCR. TRBV1-TRBV30 forward and Cbeta reverse primers drove the first two roughly 10-cycle rounds. MiXCR, run by TCRdb on the multiplex PCR reads, gives a single entry per CDR3 protein. The sample lists fewer than 200,000 distinct CDR3 sequences; around four fifths were seen once. The CDR3 is 13 amino acids. Germline V CDR1 and CDR2: MDHEN, SYDVKM. Trimming removed 5 bases at V and 3 bases at J, with 8 bases between. Co-extraction yielded RNA and DNA from about 20-30 mg of unsorted bulk tissue. Patients diagnosed with primary liver carcinoma received treatment through surgical resection. This clonotype showed up many times. Its antigen is unknown.

The receptor comes from a man between 35 and 55 years old with primary liver carcinoma and hepatitis B virus infection. V gene TRBV28 combines with J gene TRBJ1-5; D call uncertain. Sequencing was carried out using tumor tissue from primary liver carcinoma. The CDR3 loop is CASSGPHNQPQHF. The CDR3 DNA is TGTGCCAGCAGTGGACCCCACAATCAGCCCCAGCATTTT.